Described below is a single T cell receptor (beta chain) sequence and its context. The authors ran a second PCR of about 6 to 11 cycles using a sample-barcoded 5' primer and a J-beta primer mix. One entry per CDR3 protein results from TCRdb running MiXCR on the 5' RACE reads. The sample comprises 600,000 to 900,000 distinct CDR3 sequences, 25% to 30% of which are singletons, and around 2.9% rests with the top ten. This record belongs to a study of blood T cells in healthy people across ages. The CDR3 is 14 amino acids. CDR1 is LNHDA and CDR2 is SQIVND in the germline V gene (reference sequence). These records were also assigned to another study, of T cells of mothers and their children. That work states: cDNA was synthesized from all extracted RNA at approximately 1.5 ug per reaction.

The chain uses TRBV19 and TRBJ1-5; possibly TRBD1 for D (6 bases). The sample taken for sequencing was blood. This sequence originates from a boy younger than 18 in good health. The CDR3 DNA reads TGTGCAGGTAGTCGGGGGGCGGTGGGCCAGCCCCAGCATTTT. The encoded protein is CAGSRGAVGQPQHF.